Below are 15 T cell receptor beta chains sequenced from a single sample in a study of blood T cell repertoires in COVID-19 (TCRdb year 2020). Libraries were prepared through the immunoSEQ multiplex PCR assay. The clones in this table, taken by TCRdb from immuneACCESS, are in-frame only. Not every clone is retained; where verified, under half of the shortfall comes from an unresolved V gene, and the cause of the rest is unknown. This sample gives more than 45,000 clones in total; about 83% of them show up just once. The ten largest clones add up to around 15% of the sample. What was sequenced was peripheral blood. Receptors were obtained from a man aged 40-50 years with acute or convalescent COVID-19.

V usage is TRBV3-1 (or the pseudogene TRBV3-2) and J usage is TRBJ1-1; D remains unclear. The CDR3 extends over 15 amino acids. Trimming removed 4 bases at V and 0 bases at J, with 12 bases between. CDR1 and CDR2 from the germline V gene are LGHDT and YNNKEL (reference sequence). The CDR3 nucleotides read TGTGCCAGCAGCCTGGGAGCAGGTTTGAACACTGAAGCTTTCTTT. This translates into CASSLGAGLNTEAFF.

The chain uses TRBV7-6 and TRBJ2-1; D is perhaps TRBD2 (5 bases). Trimming took off 0 bases at V and 5 bases at J, with 8 bases between the two ends. The germline V gene encodes CDR1 SGHVS and CDR2 FNYEAQ. This CDR3 spans 14 amino acids. The CDR3 nucleotides read TGTGCCAGCAGCTTAGCCCGAGGGAACAATGAGCAGTTCTTC. The encoded protein is CASSLARGNNEQFF.

The chain joins TRBV18 to TRBJ2-7; 9 nucleotides match TRBD1. The junction had 2 bases not matched to a gene; V was cut back by 5 bases and J by 3 bases. This CDR3 spans 13 amino acids. In germline, CDR1 is KGHSH, CDR2 LQKENI. CDR3 coding DNA: TGTGCCAGCTCAGCGGGACAGGGCTACGAGCAGTACGTC. Protein sequence: CASSAGQGYEQYV.

In its sample, this clone was seen a few times. The chain uses TRBV12-3 or TRBV12-4 and TRBJ2-1; D may be TRBD2 (6 bases). Between the trimmed V and J ends, which lost 6 bases and 4 bases, there was a span of 10 bases. CDR3 size: 13 residues. CDR3 residues: CASRNRGYNEQFF. The DNA for the CDR3 is TGTGCCAGCAGGAATCGGGGGTACAATGAGCAGTTCTTC.

CDR3 bases: TGTGCCAGCAGGCGGGGGGAGTGGGCCACTGAAGCTTTCTTT. Amino acids: CASRRGEWATEAFF. V gene TRBV6-6 combines with J gene TRBJ1-1; D is possibly TRBD1 (5 bases). The CDR3 extends over 14 amino acids. The germline V gene has CDR1 MNHNY and CDR2 SVGAGI (reference sequence). The V end was cut by 6 bases, the J end by 4 bases, with 15 bases between.

The V gene is TRBV3-1 (or the pseudogene TRBV3-2), the J gene TRBJ2-2; a possible D gene is TRBD1 (5 bases). CDR1 is LGHDT, CDR2 YNNKEL, per germline (reference sequence). The V end was cut by 2 bases, the J end by 2 bases, with 12 bases between. The CDR3 has 16 residues. The chain's CDR3 is CASSQKRQLNTGELFF. Written as DNA, the CDR3 is TGTGCCAGCAGCCAAAAGAGACAGCTTAACACCGGGGAGCTGTTTTTT.

This chain joins TRBV10-2 and TRBJ1-1; D may be TRBD1 (6 bases). Trimming took off 2 bases at V and 3 bases at J, with 19 bases between the two ends. This CDR3 spans 17 amino acids. CDR1 and CDR2 from the germline V gene are WSHSY and SAAADI. The CDR3 region is CASSEPHRQARDTEAFF. CDR3 sequence (DNA): TGCGCCAGCAGTGAGCCTCATCGACAGGCCCGGGACACTGAAGCTTTCTTT.

This chain uses TRBV7-2 with TRBJ1-2; 7 bases are shared with TRBD1. Germline-derived CDR1 and CDR2 are SGHTA and FQGNSA. The length of the CDR3 is 15 residues. The trim removed 4 bases at V and 8 bases at J, leaving 13 bases unmatched. DNA for the CDR3: TGTGCCAGCAGCTCTAGGAGACAGGGCCGAGGGGGCTACACCTTC. It specifies CASSSRRQGRGGYTF.

The chain combines TRBV7-9 with TRBJ2-7, with D unresolved. V lost 2 bases to trimming and J lost 6 bases, with 11 bases between them. CDR3 length equals 13 residues. From germline, CDR1 is SEHNR and CDR2 FQNEAQ (reference sequence). The CDR3 DNA reads TGTGCCAGCAGCTTAACACAACGGAGCGAGCAGTACGTC. Translation: CASSLTQRSEQYV.

The chain has TRBV7-9 and TRBJ2-7, with TRBD2 matching over 8 bases. V gave up 11 bases and J gave up 2 bases; unmatched junction bases: 2. Germline values: CDR1 SEHNR, CDR2 FQNEAQ (reference sequence). This CDR3 has 11 amino acids. CDR3 nucleotide sequence: TGTGCCGGGCGGGGGGCCTACGAGCAGTACTTC. It encodes CAGRGAYEQYF.

The chain uses TRBV5-6 and TRBJ1-5, with TRBD1 identical over 9 bases. With 2 bases clipped from V and 7 bases from J, the junction kept 7 bases outside the gene matches. Germline lookup yields CDR1 SGHDT and CDR2 YYEEEE. The CDR3 contains 15 residues. The CDR3: CASSLWDRDVQPQHF. The CDR3 coding sequence is TGTGCCAGCAGCTTATGGGACAGGGACGTGCAGCCCCAGCATTTT.

There are a few counts of this clone. This chain uses TRBV6-5 with TRBJ1-5; 7 bases map to TRBD1. Trimming took 6 bases from V and 7 from J; bases not matched to a gene: 0. CDR3 length: 11 residues. The germline V gene encodes CDR1 MNHEY and CDR2 SVGAGI. This chain's CDR3 is CASRTGQPQHF. Here the CDR3 DNA reads TGTGCCAGCAGGACAGGGCAGCCCCAGCATTTT.

CDR3 loop: CASTPAGKNGYTF. The CDR3 DNA follows: TGTGCCAGCACCCCGGCAGGGAAGAATGGCTACACCTTC. The rearrangement uses TRBV27 and TRBJ1-2, with D tentatively TRBD1 (5 bases). Germline V CDR1 and CDR2: MNHEY, SMNVEV (reference sequence). The CDR3 runs to 13 residues. V was cut by 7 bases and J by 6 bases, with 15 bases left in between.

This clone was detected only a few times. The chain joins TRBV15 to TRBJ1-5; perhaps TRBD1 as D (5 bases). The CDR3 has 14 amino acids. Trimming cost V 9 bases and J 0 bases, with 12 bases left between them. CDR1 LNHNV and CDR2 YYDKDF come from the germline V gene (reference sequence). Here the CDR3 reads CATARDYSNQPQHF. The CDR3 nucleotides read TGTGCCACGGCCAGGGACTATAGCAATCAGCCCCAGCATTTT.

This chain uses TRBV6-5 with TRBJ1-2; D is undetermined. The germline V gene has CDR1 MNHEY and CDR2 SVGAGI. Trimming left V 6 bases short and J 8 bases short, with 22 bases between. The CDR3 length is 15 residues. CDR3 protein: CASRNGGAATNGYTF. The CDR3, as DNA: TGTGCCAGCAGAAATGGTGGAGCCGCAACGAACGGCTACACCTTC.